This T cell receptor (beta chain) stems from a study of blood T cell repertoires in COVID-19. At the level of the study: COVID-19 samples from acute and convalescent phases originated in the United States, Italy and Spain. T cells, B-cell-depleted T cells, or PBMCs supplied cDNA or gDNA.

Original processing notes: Reference gene primer amplification gave nucleated cell count estimates. The assay was immunoSEQ multiplex PCR, and TCRdb's table has in-frame clones only and misses some. That table supplies the V and J calls and clone size; D and trimming were determined from the DNA. This sample has 39,000 or so clones, with about 88% found just once. This CDR3 has 16 amino acids. V was cut by 3 bases and J by 1 base, with 14 bases left in between. In germline, CDR1 is LNHNV, CDR2 YYDKDF (reference sequence). This receptor was obtained from a human donor in a cohort sampled during active COVID-19. The chain combines TRBV15 with TRBJ2-3; a weak D match, TRBD2 (7 bases). The sequenced material came from peripheral blood. CDR3 amino acids: CATSRGGPRGTDTQYF. The CDR3 nucleotides read TGTGCCACCAGCAGGGGGGGGCCCCGGGGCACAGATACGCAGTATTTT. Drawing the rest from reference TRBV15 and TRBJ2-3, the complete variable domain is DAMVIQNPRYQVTQFGKPVTLSCSQTLNHNVMYWYQQKSSQAPKLLFHYYDKDFNNEADTPDNFQSRRPNTSFCFLDIRSPGLGDTAMYLCATSRGGPRGTDTQYFGPGTRLTVL.